These T cell receptor beta chains were read from a single sample in a study of neurological immune-mediated disorders. One entry per CDR3 protein results from TCRdb running MiXCR on the 5' RACE reads. The data show 84,000 or so distinct CDR3 sequences, around 4.5% seen once. Material for sequencing was PBMCs. These receptors were obtained from a woman aged 55 to 70 with multiple sclerosis. Each CDR3 is given with its conserved first and last residue. D genes are given only for firm matches. Not every row has a clone size; where given, it reads once, few, many or a size class.

V gene: TRBV27; J gene: TRBJ2-3; clone size: .; D gene: TRBD2; CDR3 protein: CASWGLAPYGGTQYF; CDR3 DNA: TGTGCCAGCTGGGGACTAGCGCCCTACGGGGGTACGCAGTATTTT
V gene: TRBV2; J gene: TRBJ1-4; clone size: many; D gene: .; CDR3 protein: CASSESTMWNEKLFF; CDR3 DNA: TGTGCCAGCAGTGAAAGTACAATGTGGAATGAAAAACTGTTTTTT
V gene: TRBV28; J gene: TRBJ1-5; clone size: many; D gene: .; CDR3 protein: CASISGNQPQHF; CDR3 DNA: TGTGCCAGCATAAGCGGTAATCAGCCCCAGCATTTT
V gene: TRBV27; J gene: TRBJ1-1; clone size: many; D gene: .; CDR3 protein: CASSSRQAISRTEAFF; CDR3 DNA: TGTGCCAGCAGTTCCCGACAGGCGATTTCGCGGACTGAAGCTTTCTTT
V gene: TRBV5-1; J gene: TRBJ2-6; clone size: many; D gene: .; CDR3 protein: CASSLNGGFSGANVLTF; CDR3 DNA: TGCGCCAGCAGCTTGAATGGGGGATTCTCTGGGGCCAACGTCCTGACTTTC
V gene: TRBV7-8; J gene: TRBJ1-4; clone size: many; D gene: TRBD1; CDR3 protein: CASSFLGQGASGEKLFF; CDR3 DNA: TGTGCCAGCAGCTTCCTCGGACAGGGGGCTTCTGGTGAAAAACTGTTTTTT
V gene: TRBV7-9; J gene: TRBJ2-7; clone size: many; D gene: TRBD2; CDR3 protein: CASTQGGGGYEQYF; CDR3 DNA: TGTGCCAGCACTCAAGGCGGGGGAGGCTACGAGCAGTACTTC
V gene: TRBV12-3/TRBV12-4; J gene: TRBJ1-1; clone size: many; D gene: .; CDR3 protein: CASWSYESNAEAFF; CDR3 DNA: TGTGCCAGCTGGTCATACGAATCGAACGCTGAAGCTTTCTTT
V gene: TRBV3-1; J gene: TRBJ1-5; clone size: many; D gene: .; CDR3 protein: CASSQGLSLPAGNQPQHF; CDR3 DNA: TGTGCCAGCAGCCAAGGTCTTAGCCTCCCGGCGGGCAATCAGCCCCAGCATTTT
V gene: TRBV20-1; J gene: TRBJ2-1; clone size: many; D gene: TRBD2; CDR3 protein: CSAIGGGASNEQFF; CDR3 DNA: TGCAGTGCTATAGGCGGGGGGGCCTCCAATGAGCAGTTCTTC
V gene: TRBV5-6; J gene: TRBJ1-1; clone size: many; D gene: .; CDR3 protein: CASSRDSSFGAFF; CDR3 DNA: TGTGCCAGCAGCCGGGACTCCTCCTTTGGAGCTTTCTTT
V gene: TRBV5-1; J gene: TRBJ2-7; clone size: many; D gene: .; CDR3 protein: CASSLGETPPYEQYF; CDR3 DNA: TGCGCCAGCAGCTTGGGAGAGACTCCGCCGTACGAGCAGTACTTC
V gene: TRBV5-6; J gene: TRBJ2-1; clone size: many; D gene: .; CDR3 protein: CASSLFGYEQFF; CDR3 DNA: TGTGCCAGCAGCTTGTTCGGATATGAGCAGTTCTTC
V gene: TRBV5-5; J gene: TRBJ1-1; clone size: many; D gene: .; CDR3 protein: CASSLRITGLTEAFF; CDR3 DNA: TGTGCCAGCAGCTTGCGTATAACAGGGCTTACTGAAGCTTTCTTT
V gene: TRBV11-2; J gene: TRBJ2-1; clone size: many; D gene: .; CDR3 protein: CASSLGFGEQFF; CDR3 DNA: TGTGCCAGCAGCTTAGGGTTCGGTGAGCAGTTCTTC
V gene: TRBV11-2; J gene: TRBJ2-4; clone size: many; D gene: TRBD2; CDR3 protein: CASSLYSGRNIQYF; CDR3 DNA: TGTGCCAGCAGCTTGTATAGCGGGAGGAACATTCAGTACTTC
V gene: TRBV28; J gene: TRBJ2-2; clone size: many; D gene: .; CDR3 protein: CASNRRTPTGELFF; CDR3 DNA: TGTGCCAGCAACCGGAGGACCCCTACCGGGGAGCTGTTTTTT
V gene: TRBV12-3/TRBV12-4; J gene: TRBJ2-2; clone size: many; D gene: .; CDR3 protein: CASSPSGSDTGELFF; CDR3 DNA: TGTGCCAGCAGTCCAAGCGGGTCCGACACCGGGGAGCTGTTTTTT
V gene: TRBV4-2; J gene: TRBJ1-5; clone size: many; D gene: .; CDR3 protein: CASSQVGGNQPQHF; CDR3 DNA: TGTGCCAGCAGCCAAGTGGGGGGCAATCAGCCCCAGCATTTT
V gene: TRBV12-3/TRBV12-4; J gene: TRBJ2-5; clone size: many; D gene: TRBD2; CDR3 protein: CASSSGQRGGNGETQYF; CDR3 DNA: TGTGCCAGCAGTAGTGGCCAGCGGGGGGGCAATGGAGAGACCCAGTACTTC
V gene: TRBV7-8; J gene: TRBJ2-2; clone size: many; D gene: TRBD1; CDR3 protein: CASSLVVAGGSGTGELFF; CDR3 DNA: TGTGCCAGCAGCCTCGTTGTGGCAGGGGGCTCGGGCACCGGGGAGCTGTTTTTT
V gene: TRBV20-1; J gene: TRBJ1-2; clone size: many; D gene: TRBD1; CDR3 protein: CSASRRDRGTGYTF; CDR3 DNA: TGCAGTGCTAGCCGGCGGGACAGGGGGACCGGCTACACCTTC
V gene: TRBV5-1; J gene: TRBJ2-1; clone size: many; D gene: TRBD2; CDR3 protein: CASSSQTSGGNNEQFF; CDR3 DNA: TGCGCCAGCAGCTCACAGACTAGCGGGGGGAACAATGAGCAGTTCTTC
V gene: TRBV7-2; J gene: TRBJ2-2; clone size: many; D gene: .; CDR3 protein: CASSHRTATGELFF; CDR3 DNA: TGTGCCAGCAGCCACCGGACGGCCACCGGGGAGCTGTTTTTT
V gene: TRBV6-5; J gene: TRBJ1-1; clone size: many; D gene: .; CDR3 protein: CASSYRGNTEAFF; CDR3 DNA: TGTGCCAGCAGTTACCGGGGGAACACTGAAGCTTTCTTT
V gene: TRBV20-1; J gene: TRBJ2-1; clone size: many; D gene: TRBD2; CDR3 protein: CSARDGTSARGVFF; CDR3 DNA: TGCAGTGCTAGAGACGGGACTAGCGCACGGGGGGTATTCTTC
V gene: TRBV4-1; J gene: TRBJ2-7; clone size: many; D gene: .; CDR3 protein: CASSQDSGTYEQYF; CDR3 DNA: TGCGCCAGCAGCCAAGATAGCGGAACCTACGAGCAGTACTTC
V gene: TRBV5-1; J gene: TRBJ1-1; clone size: .; D gene: .; CDR3 protein: CASSFYICSASATGGTEAFF; CDR3 DNA: .
V gene: TRBV12-3/TRBV12-4; J gene: TRBJ1-1; clone size: many; D gene: TRBD1; CDR3 protein: CASSLARGGASEAFF; CDR3 DNA: TGTGCCAGCAGTTTAGCGAGAGGGGGCGCATCTGAAGCTTTCTTT
V gene: TRBV20-1; J gene: TRBJ1-5; clone size: many; D gene: .; CDR3 protein: CSARDSVSGTQPQHF; CDR3 DNA: TGCAGTGCTAGAGATTCGGTTTCAGGTACTCAGCCCCAGCATTTT
V gene: TRBV20-1; J gene: TRBJ2-7; clone size: many; D gene: .; CDR3 protein: CSALYGRLNYEQYF; CDR3 DNA: TGCAGTGCTCTTTACGGACGGCTGAACTACGAGCAGTACTTC
V gene: TRBV10-3; J gene: TRBJ1-1; clone size: many; D gene: .; CDR3 protein: CAIREESTGREAFF; CDR3 DNA: TGTGCCATCAGAGAGGAGAGTACGGGGCGGGAAGCTTTCTTT
V gene: TRBV5-1; J gene: TRBJ1-2; clone size: large; D gene: TRBD1; CDR3 protein: CASSPDRNYGYTF; CDR3 DNA: TGCGCCAGCAGCCCGGACAGGAACTATGGCTACACCTTC
V gene: TRBV2; J gene: TRBJ2-3; clone size: many; D gene: TRBD2; CDR3 protein: CASSELPSGGADTQYF; CDR3 DNA: TGTGCCAGCAGTGAACTTCCAAGCGGGGGGGCAGATACGCAGTATTTT
V gene: TRBV5-1; J gene: TRBJ2-1; clone size: many; D gene: .; CDR3 protein: CASTRLSEQFF; CDR3 DNA: TGCGCCAGCACCCGACTTAGTGAGCAGTTCTTC
V gene: TRBV7-2; J gene: TRBJ2-1; clone size: many; D gene: .; CDR3 protein: CASSLLGTDYYNEQFF; CDR3 DNA: TGTGCCAGCAGCTTACTCGGGACCGACTACTACAATGAGCAGTTCTTC
V gene: TRBV4-2; J gene: TRBJ1-3; clone size: many; D gene: .; CDR3 protein: CASSQERVVTIYF; CDR3 DNA: TGTGCCAGCAGCCAAGAGAGGGTTGTCACCATATATTTT
V gene: TRBV5-1; J gene: TRBJ2-1; clone size: many; D gene: TRBD2; CDR3 protein: CASSLGGTSGAWEQFF; CDR3 DNA: TGCGCCAGCAGCTTGGGAGGGACTAGCGGGGCCTGGGAGCAGTTCTTC
V gene: TRBV6-5; J gene: TRBJ1-1; clone size: many; D gene: .; CDR3 protein: CASSPPRARREAFF; CDR3 DNA: TGTGCCAGCAGCCCCCCACGGGCTCGAAGGGAAGCTTTCTTT
V gene: TRBV7-2; J gene: TRBJ1-5; clone size: many; D gene: .; CDR3 protein: CASSQGSSNQPQHF; CDR3 DNA: TGTGCCAGCAGCCAGGGTTCTAGCAATCAGCCCCAGCATTTT
V gene: TRBV5-1; J gene: TRBJ2-1; clone size: many; D gene: .; CDR3 protein: CASSLVRGGAYNEQFF; CDR3 DNA: TGCGCCAGCAGCTTGGTTCGGGGCGGTGCCTACAATGAGCAGTTCTTC
V gene: TRBV28; J gene: TRBJ1-1; clone size: many; D gene: TRBD1; CDR3 protein: CASTLIQGHEAFF; CDR3 DNA: TGTGCCAGCACCTTGATACAGGGGCATGAAGCTTTCTTT
V gene: TRBV20-1; J gene: TRBJ2-2; clone size: many; D gene: .; CDR3 protein: CSATGGGPLTGELFF; CDR3 DNA: TGCAGTGCTACCGGCGGAGGCCCTCTCACCGGGGAGCTGTTTTTT
V gene: TRBV7-9; J gene: TRBJ2-3; clone size: many; D gene: TRBD2; CDR3 protein: CASSLAGTRGGEGTDTQYF; CDR3 DNA: TGTGCCAGCAGCTTAGCGGGGACTAGAGGGGGAGAAGGCACAGATACGCAGTATTTT
V gene: TRBV27; J gene: TRBJ1-2; clone size: many; D gene: .; CDR3 protein: CASRPDQTTGYGYTF; CDR3 DNA: TGTGCCAGCAGACCGGACCAAACGACCGGCTATGGCTACACCTTC
V gene: TRBV28; J gene: TRBJ1-5; clone size: many; D gene: TRBD1; CDR3 protein: CASSLVGQGMNQPQHF; CDR3 DNA: TGTGCCAGCAGTTTGGTAGGACAGGGTATGAATCAGCCCCAGCATTTT
V gene: TRBV27; J gene: TRBJ2-3; clone size: many; D gene: .; CDR3 protein: CASSLSRMSDTQYF; CDR3 DNA: TGTGCCAGCAGTTTATCTCGTATGTCAGATACGCAGTATTTT
V gene: TRBV5-5; J gene: TRBJ1-2; clone size: many; D gene: TRBD1; CDR3 protein: CASSVTGTVGYTF; CDR3 DNA: TGTGCCAGCAGCGTGACGGGGACAGTAGGCTACACCTTC